This is a list of T cell receptor beta chains from one sample in a study of blood T cells in healthy people across ages. Via MiXCR, TCRdb re-called the 5' RACE reads, giving one row per CDR3 protein. The sample shows about 680,000 distinct CDR3 sequences, around 48% of them seen only once. The sequenced material came from blood. All receptors come from a woman aged 60-75 years in good health. The CDR3 runs from the conserved cysteine through the conserved F or W.

J: TRBJ2-1
length: 14
V: TRBV20-1
CDR3: CSARPRLAAGAAFF

J: TRBJ2-3
length: 13
V: TRBV15
CDR3: CATTDRSEDTQYF

J: TRBJ2-7
length: 15
V: TRBV7-3
CDR3: CASSLRPGGDYEQYF

J: TRBJ1-5
length: 17
V: TRBV19
CDR3: CATNNPGIEHRDGPQHF

J: TRBJ2-7
length: 14
V: TRBV11-2
CDR3: CASSPRMGSYEQYF

J: TRBJ1-6
length: 17
V: TRBV30
CDR3: CAWSVADRGSGNSPLHF

J: TRBJ2-6
length: 20
V: TRBV6-8
CDR3: CASSGGQLYPTPSGANVLTF

J: TRBJ1-1
length: 13
V: TRBV29-1
CDR3: CSVMTGGNTEAFF

J: TRBJ2-1
length: 19
V: TRBV20-1
CDR3: CSAILRLAGGFSSYNEQFF

J: TRBJ2-7
length: 15
V: TRBV20-1
CDR3: CSASDDQLGTYEQYF

J: TRBJ2-1
length: 15
V: TRBV5-1
CDR3: CASSLVLAGNNEQFF

J: TRBJ2-3
length: 17
V: TRBV12-3/TRBV12-4
CDR3: CASSWLTGVGSTDTQYF

J: TRBJ2-1
length: 16
V: TRBV11-1
CDR3: CASSIGRVYSYNEQFF

J: TRBJ2-3
length: 17
V: TRBV9
CDR3: CASSPPWGRESTDTQYF

J: TRBJ2-1
length: 16
V: TRBV28
CDR3: CASSLSPTGLYNEQFF

J: TRBJ2-5
length: 15
V: TRBV25-1
CDR3: CASSASGLAGETQYF

J: TRBJ2-5
length: 14
V: TRBV20-1
CDR3: CSASASDRGETQYF

J: TRBJ1-2
length: 16
V: TRBV9
CDR3: CASSNRDRLLNYGYTF

J: TRBJ2-1
length: 16
V: TRBV3-1
CDR3: CASSLGLAASYNEQFF

J: TRBJ2-6
length: 15
V: TRBV29-1
CDR3: CSGGTVSSGANVLTF

J: TRBJ2-3
length: 19
V: TRBV7-3
CDR3: CASSLMSVSTSGRTDTQYF

J: TRBJ2-1
length: 13
V: TRBV5-1
CDR3: CAGSLAFADEQFF

J: .
length: 15
V: TRBV3-1
CDR3: CASSQQGAKAYEQYF

J: TRBJ2-3
length: 16
V: TRBV20-1
CDR3: CSLPHRVPPYTDTQYF

J: TRBJ2-5
length: 12
V: TRBV7-2
CDR3: CASSNKGNEQYF

J: TRBJ2-7
length: 15
V: TRBV7-2
CDR3: CASSSTLASAYEQYF

J: TRBJ1-1
length: 14
V: TRBV12-3/TRBV12-4
CDR3: CASSPTGRNTEAFF

J: TRBJ1-1
length: 15
V: TRBV18
CDR3: CASPPPSRANTEAFF

J: TRBJ2-3
length: 18
V: TRBV4-3
CDR3: CASSQDVPRSISSDTQYF

J: TRBJ1-1
length: 14
V: TRBV7-2
CDR3: CASSFGQVDTEAFF

J: TRBJ2-4
length: 15
V: TRBV20-1
CDR3: CSARDQTSGTEEQYF

J: TRBJ2-5
length: 17
V: TRBV28
CDR3: CASSLSGTGGWQETQYF

J: TRBJ1-1
length: 14
V: TRBV7-9
CDR3: CASSIRDSDTEAFF

J: TRBJ1-6
length: 14
V: TRBV3-1
CDR3: CASSQGEGNSPLHF

J: TRBJ2-7
length: 15
V: TRBV20-1
CDR3: CSATPDRGRTYEQYF

J: TRBJ2-1
length: 13
V: TRBV6-5
CDR3: CASSGTSGREQFF

J: TRBJ2-1
length: 15
V: TRBV20-1
CDR3: CSAPTLAGSYNEQFF

J: TRBJ2-7
length: 16
V: TRBV4-3
CDR3: CASSPGVAGGYNEQYF

J: TRBJ1-5
length: 14
V: TRBV7-3
CDR3: CASSLRFLGPPQHF

J: TRBJ2-6
length: 15
V: TRBV9
CDR3: CASSEQPSGANVLTF

J: TRBJ2-3
length: 18
V: TRBV27
CDR3: CASSFSRTSGRATDTQYF

J: TRBJ1-6
length: 17
V: TRBV4-2
CDR3: CASSQDLWTMGNSPLHF

J: TRBJ2-3
length: 14
V: TRBV7-2
CDR3: CASTRGDLTDTQYF

J: .
length: 14
V: TRBV28
CDR3: CASRLAGPYNEQYF

J: TRBJ2-3
length: 16
V: TRBV5-4
CDR3: CASSLGLAGLADTQYF

J: TRBJ2-5
length: 13
V: TRBV4-2
CDR3: CASSQTGAETQYF

J: TRBJ2-1
length: 17
V: TRBV3-1
CDR3: CASSQDMSAGVARGQFF

J: TRBJ2-7
length: 16
V: TRBV7-3
CDR3: CASSLTGSAGAHEQYF

J: TRBJ2-7
length: 14
V: TRBV20-1
CDR3: CSAESSGSSYEQYF

J: TRBJ1-2
length: 13
V: TRBV29-1
CDR3: CSVNLGPGYGYTF

J: TRBJ2-1
length: 16
V: TRBV20-1
CDR3: CSAVSLRDRVHNEQFF